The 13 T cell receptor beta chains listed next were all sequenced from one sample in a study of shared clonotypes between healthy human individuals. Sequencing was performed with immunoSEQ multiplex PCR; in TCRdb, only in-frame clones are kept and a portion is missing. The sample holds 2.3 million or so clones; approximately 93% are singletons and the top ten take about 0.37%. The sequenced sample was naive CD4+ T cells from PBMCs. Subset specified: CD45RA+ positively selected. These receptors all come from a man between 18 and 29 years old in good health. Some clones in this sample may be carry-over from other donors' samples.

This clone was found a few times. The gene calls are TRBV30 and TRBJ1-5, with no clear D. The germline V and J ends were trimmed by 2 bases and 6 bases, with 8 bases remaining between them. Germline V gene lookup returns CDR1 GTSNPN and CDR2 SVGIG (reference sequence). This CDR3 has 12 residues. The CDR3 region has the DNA TGTGCCTGGAGTAGGCTGAGTCAGCCCCAGCATTTT. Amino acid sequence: CAWSRLSQPQHF. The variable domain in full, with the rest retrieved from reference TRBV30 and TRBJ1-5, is SQTIHQWPATLVQPVGSPLSLECTVEGTSNPNLYWYRQAAGRGLQLLFYSVGIGQISSEVPQNLSASRPQDRQFILSSKKLLLSDSGFYLCAWSRLSQPQHFGDGTRLSIL.

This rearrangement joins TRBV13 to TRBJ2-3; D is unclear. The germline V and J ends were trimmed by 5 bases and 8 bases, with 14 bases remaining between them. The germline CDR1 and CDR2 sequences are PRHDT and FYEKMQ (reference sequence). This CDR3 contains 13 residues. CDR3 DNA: TGTGCCAGCAGCCCCGGCGCTTTCACTACGCAGTATTTT. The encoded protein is CASSPGAFTTQYF.

The CDR3 here is CASSLVQTQFF. The CDR3 DNA follows: TGTGCCAGCAGCTTAGTACAGACTCAGTTCTTC. V gene TRBV11-2 combines with J gene TRBJ2-1; no definite D call. Trimming left V 1 base short and J 13 bases short, with 8 bases between. This CDR3 has 11 amino acids. CDR1 SGHAT and CDR2 FQNNGV come from the germline V gene.

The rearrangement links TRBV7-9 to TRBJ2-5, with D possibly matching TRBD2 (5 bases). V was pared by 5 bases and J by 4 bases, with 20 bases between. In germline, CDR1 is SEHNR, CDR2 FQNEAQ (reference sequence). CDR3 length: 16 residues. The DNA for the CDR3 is TGTGCCAGCAGCCCCACAATGGCGGGTGGTAGAGAGACCCAGTACTTC. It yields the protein CASSPTMAGGRETQYF. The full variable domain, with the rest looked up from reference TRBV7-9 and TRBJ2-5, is DTGVSQNPRHKITKRGQNVTFRCDPISEHNRLYWYRQTLGQGPEFLTYFQNEAQLEKSRLLSDRFSAERPKGSFSTLEIQRTEQGDSAMYLCASSPTMAGGRETQYFGPGTRLLVL.

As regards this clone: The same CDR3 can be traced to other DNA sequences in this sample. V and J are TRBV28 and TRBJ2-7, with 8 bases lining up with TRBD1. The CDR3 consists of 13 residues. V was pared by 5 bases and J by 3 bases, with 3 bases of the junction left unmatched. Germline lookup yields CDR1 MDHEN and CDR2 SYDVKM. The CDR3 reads CASSRQGSYEQYF. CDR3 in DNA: TGTGCCAGCAGTCGACAGGGGAGCTACGAGCAGTACTTC.

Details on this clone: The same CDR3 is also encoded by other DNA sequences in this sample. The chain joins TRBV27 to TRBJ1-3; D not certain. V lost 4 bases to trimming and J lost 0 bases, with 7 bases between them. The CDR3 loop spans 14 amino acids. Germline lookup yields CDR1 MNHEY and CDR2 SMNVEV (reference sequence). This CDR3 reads CASSSPGSGNTIYF. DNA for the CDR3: TGTGCCAGCAGTTCCCCCGGCTCTGGAAACACCATATATTTT.

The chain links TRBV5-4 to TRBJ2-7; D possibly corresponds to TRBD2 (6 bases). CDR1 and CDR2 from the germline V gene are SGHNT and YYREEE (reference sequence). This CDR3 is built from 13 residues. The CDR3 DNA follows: TGTGCTTGGGGTTTAGCGGAAGCCTACGAGCAGTACTTC. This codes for CAWGLAEAYEQYF. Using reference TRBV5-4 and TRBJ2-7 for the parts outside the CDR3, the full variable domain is ETGVTQSPTHLIKTRGQQVTLRCSSQSGHNTVSWYQQALGQGPQFIFQYYREEENGRGNFPPRFSGLQFPNYSSELNVNALELDDSALYLCAWGLAEAYEQYFGPGTRLTVT.

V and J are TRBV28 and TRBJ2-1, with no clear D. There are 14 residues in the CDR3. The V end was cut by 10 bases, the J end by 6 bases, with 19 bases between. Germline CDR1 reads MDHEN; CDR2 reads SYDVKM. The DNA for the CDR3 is TGTGCCACGAGGACCACCGAACACCCCAATGAGCAGTTCTTC. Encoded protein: CATRTTEHPNEQFF.

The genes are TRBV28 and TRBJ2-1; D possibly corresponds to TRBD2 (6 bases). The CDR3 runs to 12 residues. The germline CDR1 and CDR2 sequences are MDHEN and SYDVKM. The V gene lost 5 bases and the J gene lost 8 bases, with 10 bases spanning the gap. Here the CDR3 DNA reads TGTGCCAGCAGTCCTTCGGGGGATGAGCAGTTCTTC. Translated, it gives CASSPSGDEQFF.

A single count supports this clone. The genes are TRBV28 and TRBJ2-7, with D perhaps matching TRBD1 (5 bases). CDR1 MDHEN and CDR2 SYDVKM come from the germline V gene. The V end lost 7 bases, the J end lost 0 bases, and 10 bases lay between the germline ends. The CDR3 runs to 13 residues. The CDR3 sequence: CASIDSSSYEQYF. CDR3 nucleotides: TGTGCCAGCATTGACAGTTCCTCCTACGAGCAGTACTTC.

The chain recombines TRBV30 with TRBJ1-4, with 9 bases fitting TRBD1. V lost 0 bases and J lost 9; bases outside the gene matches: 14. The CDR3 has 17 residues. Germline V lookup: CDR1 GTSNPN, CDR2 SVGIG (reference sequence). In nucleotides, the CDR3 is TGTGCCTGGAGTGTAGTAAGCCGGGACAGGGAATTCCAAAAACTGTTTTTT. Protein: CAWSVVSRDREFQKLFF.

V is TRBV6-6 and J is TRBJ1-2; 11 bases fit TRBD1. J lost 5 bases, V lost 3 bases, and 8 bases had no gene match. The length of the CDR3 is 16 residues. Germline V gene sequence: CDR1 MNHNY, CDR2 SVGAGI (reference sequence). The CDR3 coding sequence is TGTGCCAGCAGTTATCTCGATAGGGACAGGGGGTATGGCTACACCTTC. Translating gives CASSYLDRDRGYGYTF.

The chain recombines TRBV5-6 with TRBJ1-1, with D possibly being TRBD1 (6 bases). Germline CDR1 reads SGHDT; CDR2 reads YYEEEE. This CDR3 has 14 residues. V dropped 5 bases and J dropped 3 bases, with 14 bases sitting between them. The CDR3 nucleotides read TGTGCCAGCAGGTTACAGGGAATCGACACTGAAGCTTTCTTT. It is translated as CASRLQGIDTEAFF.